The next 29 T cell receptor beta chains were all read from a single sample in a study of cytomegalovirus exposure and HLA in healthy donors. Both 60 Vbeta primers and 13 Jbeta primers went into the PCR. The table came from immunoSEQ multiplex PCR; TCRdb's copy has only in-frame clones and leaves some out. This sample has about 180,000 clones, with around 73% found just once. Source material: PBMCs. The receptors come from a man aged 55 to 70 in good health and CMV-seronegative.

V gene TRBV30 combines with J gene TRBJ1-5; 11 positions agree with TRBD1. V was pared by 3 bases and J by 3 bases, with 4 bases of the junction left unmatched. Germline CDR1 is GTSNPN and CDR2 is SVGIG (reference sequence). This CDR3 is built from 15 residues. Here the CDR3 reads CAWSWTGGVNQPQHF. In nucleotides, the CDR3 is TGTGCCTGGAGCTGGACAGGGGGCGTCAATCAGCCCCAGCATTTT.

V usage is TRBV7-8 and J usage is TRBJ1-1, with D possibly matching TRBD1 (5 bases). The V end was cut by 0 bases, the J end by 1 base, with 6 bases between. CDR1 SGHVS and CDR2 FQNEAQ come from the germline V gene. There are 14 residues in the CDR3. DNA of the CDR3: TGTGCCAGCAGCTTAGCGGGGCCGAACACTGAAGCTTTCTTT. It codes for CASSLAGPNTEAFF.

The CDR3 loop is CASSKPGTGMEAFF. Here the CDR3 DNA reads TGCGCCAGCAGCAAACCCGGGACAGGTATGGAAGCTTTCTTT. The rearrangement uses TRBV4-1 and TRBJ1-1; 8 nucleotides match TRBD1. After removal of 5 bases from V and 8 bases from J, the junction contained 10 bases not matched to a gene. Germline V gives CDR1 MGHRA, CDR2 YSYEKL. The CDR3 runs 14 residues.

This chain connects TRBV6-5 to TRBJ2-1; 7 bases line up with TRBD2. J gave up 6 bases and V 6 bases, and 11 bases lay outside the gene matches. The CDR3 is 15 residues long. Per germline, CDR1 MNHEY and CDR2 SVGAGI. The CDR3 reads CASRGLVGVLNEQFF. The CDR3 DNA sequence: TGTGCCAGCAGAGGACTAGTGGGAGTACTCAATGAGCAGTTCTTC.

This clone was seen a handful of times. One junction end does not reproduce the germline sequence, and a read error may be involved. CDR3: CAWRANGGYNSPLNF. In nucleotides, the CDR3 is TGTGCCTGGAGAGCGAACGGGGGGTATAATTCACCCCTCAACTTT. The chain links TRBV30 to TRBJ1-6; D might be TRBD1 (5 bases). The CDR3 runs 15 residues. The V gene's germline CDR1 is GTSNPN and CDR2 SVGIG (reference sequence).

The chain joins TRBV9 to TRBJ2-1; D is ambiguous. V dropped 3 bases and J dropped 0 bases, with 4 bases sitting between them. Germline-derived CDR1 and CDR2 are SGDLS and YYNGEE. CDR3 length equals 13 residues. In nucleotides, the CDR3 is TGTGCCAGCAGCGATAGCTCCTACAATGAGCAGTTCTTC. Translating it yields CASSDSSYNEQFF.

This chain links TRBV14 with TRBJ1-1; no clear D gene. Trimming stripped 1 base from V and 1 base from J, with 13 bases between. Germline loops: CDR1 SGHDN, CDR2 FVKESK. This CDR3 spans 16 amino acids. CDR3 DNA sequence: TGTGCCAGCAGCCAAGCCCTCCCGTTCGGGAACACTGAAGCTTTCTTT. It is translated as CASSQALPFGNTEAFF.

This clone was recorded once. The rearrangement links TRBV6-6 to TRBJ1-2; D gene uncertain. Germline lookup yields CDR1 MNHNY and CDR2 SVGAGI (reference sequence). The V gene lost 5 bases and the J gene lost 2 bases, with 9 bases spanning the gap. The CDR3 has 13 amino acids. CDR3 DNA: TGTGCCAGCAGTGCGAGAGAAAACTATGGCTACACCTTC. This encodes CASSARENYGYTF.

The chain's CDR3 is CASSLVSGGTQYF. Here the CDR3 DNA reads TGTGCCAGCAGCTTAGTTAGCGGGGGGACCCAGTACTTC. This chain uses TRBV5-5 with TRBJ2-5, with 9 positions matching TRBD2. The CDR3 has 13 amino acids. Germline CDR1 and CDR2: SGHKS and YYEKEE (reference sequence). V was clipped by 2 bases and J by 7 bases; unmatched bases: 3.

The chain uses TRBV5-1 and TRBJ2-7; D might be TRBD1 (6 bases). Germline V gene data show CDR1 as SGHRS and CDR2 as YFSETQ. V was cut by 7 bases and J by 0 bases, with 14 bases left in between. This CDR3 spans 14 amino acids. This chain's CDR3 is CASGSGQGSYEQYF. CDR3 in DNA: TGCGCCAGCGGCTCGGGACAAGGCTCCTACGAGCAGTACTTC.

The V call is TRBV5-4, the J call TRBJ1-1; possible D gene TRBD1, 6 bases. CDR1 SGHNT and CDR2 YYREEE come from the germline V gene (reference sequence). V lost 4 bases, J lost 9 bases, and 13 bases lay in between. The CDR3 sequence is 12 residues long. The CDR3 is CASSADRRKAFF. The CDR3 region has the DNA TGTGCCAGCAGCGCGGACAGAAGGAAAGCTTTCTTT.

The chain links TRBV27 to TRBJ1-2, with D perhaps matching TRBD1 (5 bases). CDR1 MNHEY and CDR2 SMNVEV come from the germline V gene (reference sequence). V was cut by 4 bases and J by 2 bases, with 8 bases left in between. The CDR3 covers 13 residues. The chain's CDR3 is CASSSQGNYGYTF. The DNA of the CDR3 is TGTGCCAGCAGTTCCCAGGGAAACTATGGCTACACCTTC.

This clone was detected only a few times. The chain recombines TRBV5-1 with TRBJ1-1, with 7 bases matching TRBD1. The CDR3 runs to 16 residues. The germline gives CDR1 SGHRS, CDR2 YFSETQ. Trimming cost V 1 base and J 4 bases; bases outside gene matches: 10. The CDR3 reads CASSLSTGVVGTEAFF. The CDR3, as DNA: TGCGCCAGCAGCTTGTCAACAGGGGTTGTGGGCACTGAAGCTTTCTTT.

DNA of the CDR3: TGTGCCAGCAGCCAAGGGGGCAGGGGATACTATGGCTACACCTTC. As protein: CASSQGGRGYYGYTF. The J gene is TRBJ1-2, the V gene TRBV4-2, with D maybe TRBD1 (6 bases). The V gene's germline CDR1 is LGHNA and CDR2 YNFKEQ. The CDR3 is 15 residues long. The V and J ends lost 1 base and 3 bases respectively, with 12 bases between them.

The gene calls are TRBV9 and TRBJ1-2, with D perhaps matching TRBD1 (5 bases). The V end lost 4 bases, the J end lost 7 bases, and 8 bases lay between the germline ends. The CDR3 loop spans 11 amino acids. Per the germline V gene, CDR1 is SGDLS and CDR2 is YYNGEE. The CDR3 here is CASSQGAGYTF. In DNA, the CDR3 is TGTGCCAGCAGCCAAGGGGCTGGCTACACCTTC.

The chain combines TRBV27 with TRBJ1-6, with TRBD1 matching over 7 bases. V shed 5 bases and J 10 bases; nucleotides not matched to a gene: 2. The CDR3 contains 12 residues. From germline, CDR1 is MNHEY and CDR2 SMNVEV (reference sequence). The DNA for the CDR3 is TGTGCCAGCAGTACAGGGGAGTCACCCCTCCACTTT. Translated, it gives CASSTGESPLHF.

The rearrangement links TRBV6-1 to TRBJ2-1; 10 bases are shared with TRBD1. The CDR3 has 15 amino acids. Trimming removed 4 bases from V and 6 bases from J; junction bases left unmatched: 6. In germline, CDR1 is MNHNS, CDR2 SASEGT. CDR3 protein: CASSVRDRGINEQFF. CDR3 sequence (DNA): TGTGCCAGCAGTGTTAGGGACAGGGGAATCAATGAGCAGTTCTTC.

CDR3 nucleotide sequence: TGTGCCAGCAGCTTAGCCGGTGTTGCGGGTGCTTGGGGCACAGATACGCAGTATTTT. This codes for CASSLAGVAGAWGTDTQYF. The chain uses TRBV7-9 and TRBJ2-3; D perhaps matches TRBD2 (5 bases). Germline assignment: CDR1 SEHNR and CDR2 FQNEAQ (reference sequence). This CDR3 contains 19 residues. V was shortened by 0 bases and J by 1 base, with 20 bases between the two germline ends.

Note on this clone: This CDR3 is also generated by other DNA sequences in the sample. This chain's CDR3 is CASSERRGTGATNEKLFF. CDR3 nucleotide sequence: TGTGCCAGCAGTGAAAGGCGTGGGACAGGCGCAACTAATGAAAAACTGTTTTTT. The genes are TRBV6-1 and TRBJ1-4; 8 bases are a match to TRBD1. J gave up 0 bases and V 2 bases, and 8 bases lay outside the gene matches. This CDR3 comprises 18 residues. Looked up from germline, CDR1 is MNHNS and CDR2 is SASEGT.

The rearrangement links TRBV30 to TRBJ1-3, with 7 bases matching TRBD1. This CDR3 is 14 amino acids long. The germline CDR1 and CDR2 sequences are GTSNPN and SVGIG (reference sequence). Unmatched junction bases numbered 1, after V lost 2 bases and J lost 0 bases. The CDR3 DNA is TGTGCCTGGAGTACAGGGGTCTCTGGAAACACCATATATTTT. Its protein is CAWSTGVSGNTIYF.

The CDR3 here is CSVQGNTEAFF. DNA of the CDR3: TGCAGCGTACAGGGGAACACTGAAGCTTTCTTT. The chain is built from TRBV29-1 and TRBJ1-1; D may be TRBD1 (6 bases). This CDR3 contains 11 residues. Germline V CDR1 and CDR2: SQVTM, ANQGSEA. V was cut by 6 bases and J by 1 base, with 6 bases left in between.

The CDR3 protein is CASSQGFGSADTQYF. CDR3 coding DNA: TGTGCCAGCAGTCAGGGGTTTGGTAGCGCAGATACGCAGTATTTT. The chain joins TRBV27 to TRBJ2-3; D possibly corresponds to TRBD1 (6 bases). Deletions cut 5 bases from V and 4 bases from J, with 16 bases between. The germline gives CDR1 MNHEY, CDR2 SMNVEV (reference sequence). The CDR3 runs to 15 residues.

V is TRBV19 and J is TRBJ2-7, with TRBD1 matching over 12 bases. The CDR3 consists of 12 residues. Germline assignment: CDR1 LNHDA and CDR2 SQIVND (reference sequence). CDR3 nucleotide sequence: TGTGCAACCGGGACAGGGGGCGACGAGCAGTACTTC. It is translated as CATGTGGDEQYF.

The gene calls are TRBV30 and TRBJ1-4, with D unclear. The CDR3 extends over 14 amino acids. V lost 0 bases, J lost 7 bases, and 12 bases lay in between. Germline CDR1 reads GTSNPN; CDR2 reads SVGIG (reference sequence). For the CDR3, the DNA is TGTGCCTGGAGTGTTTTAAGTACTGGTGAAAAACTGTTTTTT. It codes for CAWSVLSTGEKLFF.

Regarding this clone: Mismatch with germline at one junction end may stem from a read error. The chain carries TRBV7-9 and TRBJ1-6; possibly TRBD1 for D (6 bases). Germline V gene data show CDR1 as SEHNR and CDR2 as FQNEAQ (reference sequence). The CDR3 runs 17 residues. The CDR3 here is CSSRHRDASSYNSPLHF. The CDR3, as DNA: TGTTCCAGCAGGCACAGGGACGCCAGCTCCTATAATTCACCCCTCCACTTT.

The chain couples TRBV18 to TRBJ2-7, with D possibly TRBD1 on 6 matching bases. This CDR3 is 16 amino acids long. Germline values: CDR1 KGHSH, CDR2 LQKENI. V dropped 0 bases and J dropped 3 bases, with 15 bases sitting between them. The chain's CDR3 is CASSPPRVGTRYEQYF. The CDR3 DNA follows: TGTGCCAGCTCACCACCGAGGGTGGGGACACGCTACGAGCAGTACTTC.

The chain is built from TRBV28 and TRBJ2-3; 7 bases match TRBD2. The CDR3 has 16 amino acids. From germline, CDR1 is MDHEN and CDR2 SYDVKM. V shed 7 bases and J 8 bases; nucleotides not matched to a gene: 18. The CDR3 spells CASTTFALAGPSTQYF. As DNA, the CDR3 is TGTGCCAGCACTACATTTGCCTTAGCGGGCCCGAGTACGCAGTATTTT. Full variable domain (outside the CDR3, taken from reference TRBV28 and TRBJ2-3): DVKVTQSSRYLVKRTGEKVFLECVQDMDHENMFWYRQDPGLGLRLIYFSYDVKMKEKGDIPEGYSVSREKKERFSLILESASTNQTSMYLCASTTFALAGPSTQYFGPGTRLTVL.

This chain joins TRBV7-2 and TRBJ2-1, with TRBD1 as a possible D gene (6 bases). V shed 5 bases and J shed 4 bases, with 15 bases lying between them. The germline V gene encodes CDR1 SGHTA and CDR2 FQGNSA. CDR3 length: 15 residues. This chain's CDR3 is CASSIQGYGYNEQFF. The CDR3 bases are TGTGCCAGCAGCATTCAGGGGTATGGATACAATGAGCAGTTCTTC.

The CDR3 region is CASSESGVVQPQHF. In DNA, the CDR3 is TGTGCCAGCAGTGAATCAGGGGTGGTGCAGCCCCAGCATTTT. V gene TRBV2 combines with J gene TRBJ1-5; D is possibly TRBD1 (6 bases). The CDR3 consists of 14 residues. Germline CDR1 SNHLY, CDR2 FYNNEI. V lost 2 bases and J lost 7, with 12 bases in between.